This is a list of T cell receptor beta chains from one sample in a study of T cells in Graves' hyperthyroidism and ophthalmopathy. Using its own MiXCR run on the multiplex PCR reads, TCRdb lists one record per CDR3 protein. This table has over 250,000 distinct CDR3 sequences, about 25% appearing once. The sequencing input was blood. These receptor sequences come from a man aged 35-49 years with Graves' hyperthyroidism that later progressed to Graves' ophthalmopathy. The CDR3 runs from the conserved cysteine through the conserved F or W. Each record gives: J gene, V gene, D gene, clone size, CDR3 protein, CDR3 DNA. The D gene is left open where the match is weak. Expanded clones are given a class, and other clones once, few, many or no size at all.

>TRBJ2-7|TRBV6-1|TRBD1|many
CASSALGQQQYF
TGTGCCAGCAGTGCCCTGGGACAGCAACAGTACTTC
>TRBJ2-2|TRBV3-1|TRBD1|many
CASSQRDRGPPGELFF
TGTGCCAGCAGCCAGAGGGACAGGGGGCCTCCCGGGGAGCTGTTTTTT
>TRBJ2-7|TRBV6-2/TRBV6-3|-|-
CASSTLSEQYF
TGTGCCAGCAGTACTCTATCCGAGCAGTACTTC
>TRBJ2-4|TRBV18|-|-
CASSPTARLAKNIQYF
TGTGCCAGCTCACCAACAGCTCGGCTAGCCAAAAACATTCAGTACTTC
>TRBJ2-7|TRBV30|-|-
CAWSEGTGDYEQYF
TGTGCCTGGAGTGAGGGGACGGGAGACTACGAGCAGTACTTC
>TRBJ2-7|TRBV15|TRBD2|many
CATSPGLLSGTMGEQYF
TGTGCCACCAGCCCGGGGTTGTTAAGCGGGACCATGGGGGAGCAGTACTTC
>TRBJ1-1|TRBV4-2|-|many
CASSLLEAEAFF
TGTGCCAGCAGCCTATTGGAGGCTGAAGCTTTCTTT
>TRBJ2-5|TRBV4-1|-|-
CASSQGLRKTQYF
TGCGCCAGCAGCCAAGGTTTAAGGAAGACCCAGTACTTC
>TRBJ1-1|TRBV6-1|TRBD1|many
CASSEWTGGPEAFF
TGTGCCAGCAGCGAATGGACAGGGGGGCCTGAAGCTTTCTTT
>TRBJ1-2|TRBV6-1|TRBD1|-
CATPREGAHGYTF
TGTGCCACCCCGAGGGAGGGGGCCCATGGCTACACCTTC
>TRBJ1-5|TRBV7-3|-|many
CASSPGPDQPQHF
TGTGCCAGCAGCCCAGGTCCAGATCAGCCCCAGCATTTT
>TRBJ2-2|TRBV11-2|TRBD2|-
CASPLRSGGNTGELFF
TGTGCCAGTCCGTTGAGGAGCGGGGGAAACACCGGGGAGCTGTTTTTT
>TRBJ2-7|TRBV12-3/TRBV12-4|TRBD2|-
CASSPRTSGRLEQYF
TGTGCCAGCAGTCCACGGACTAGCGGCCGTCTAGAGCAGTACTTC
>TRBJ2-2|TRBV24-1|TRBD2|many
CATSDFGLADTGELFF
TGTGCCACCAGTGATTTTGGACTAGCGGACACCGGGGAGCTGTTTTTT
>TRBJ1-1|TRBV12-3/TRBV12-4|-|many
CASSFWLGADTMNTEAFF
TGTGCCAGCAGTTTTTGGCTAGGGGCGGATACTATGAACACTGAAGCTTTCTTT
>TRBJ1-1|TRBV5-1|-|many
CASSLGPGAARTEAFF
TGCGCCAGCAGCTTGGGACCAGGGGCGGCCCGAACTGAAGCTTTCTTT
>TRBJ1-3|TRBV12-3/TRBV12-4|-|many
CASSLSHDSGNTIYF
TGTGCCAGCAGTTTAAGTCATGACTCTGGAAACACCATATATTTT
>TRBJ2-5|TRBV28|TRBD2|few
CASSLIGAGQETQYF
TGTGCCAGCAGTCTTATTGGAGCGGGGCAAGAGACCCAGTACTTC
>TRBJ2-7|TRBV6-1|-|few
CASSEALGDNYEQYF
TGTGCCAGCAGTGAAGCGCTGGGTGATAACTACGAGCAGTACTTC
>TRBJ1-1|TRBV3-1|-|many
CASSPRQWNTEAFF
TGTGCCAGCAGCCCCCGACAGTGGAACACTGAAGCTTTCTTT
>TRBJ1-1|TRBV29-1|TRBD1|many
CSPRPGTGGSEAFF
TGCAGCCCTCGACCCGGGACAGGGGGCTCAGAAGCTTTCTTT
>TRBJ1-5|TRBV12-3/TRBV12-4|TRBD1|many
CASRDRATQPQHF
TGTGCCAGCAGGGACAGGGCTACTCAGCCCCAGCATTTT
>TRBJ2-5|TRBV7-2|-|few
CASSANRRQETQYF
TGTGCCAGCAGCGCAAACAGGAGACAAGAGACCCAGTACTTC
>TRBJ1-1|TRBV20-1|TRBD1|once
CSAQGQGMSEAFF
TGCAGTGCCCAGGGACAGGGGATGTCTGAAGCTTTCTTT
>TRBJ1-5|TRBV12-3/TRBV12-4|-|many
CASSFQDFGQPQHF
TGTGCCAGCAGTTTTCAGGACTTTGGTCAGCCCCAGCATTTT
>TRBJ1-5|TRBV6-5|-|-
CASSSRDSSNQPQHF
TGTGCCAGCAGTTCCCGGGACTCTAGCAATCAGCCCCAGCATTTT
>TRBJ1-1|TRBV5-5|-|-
CASSFEGQIGTEAFF
TGTGCCAGCAGCTTTGAGGGCCAAATCGGCACTGAAGCTTTCTTT
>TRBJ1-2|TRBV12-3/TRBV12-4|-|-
CASSGAGYGAYGYTF
TGTGCCAGCAGTGGAGCCGGGTATGGGGCCTATGGCTACACCTTC
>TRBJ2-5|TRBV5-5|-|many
CASSNRVETQYF
TGTGCCAGCAGCAACAGGGTAGAGACCCAGTACTTC
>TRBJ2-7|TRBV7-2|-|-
CASSLELGLEQYF
TGTGCCAGCAGCTTAGAATTAGGGCTAGAGCAGTACTTC